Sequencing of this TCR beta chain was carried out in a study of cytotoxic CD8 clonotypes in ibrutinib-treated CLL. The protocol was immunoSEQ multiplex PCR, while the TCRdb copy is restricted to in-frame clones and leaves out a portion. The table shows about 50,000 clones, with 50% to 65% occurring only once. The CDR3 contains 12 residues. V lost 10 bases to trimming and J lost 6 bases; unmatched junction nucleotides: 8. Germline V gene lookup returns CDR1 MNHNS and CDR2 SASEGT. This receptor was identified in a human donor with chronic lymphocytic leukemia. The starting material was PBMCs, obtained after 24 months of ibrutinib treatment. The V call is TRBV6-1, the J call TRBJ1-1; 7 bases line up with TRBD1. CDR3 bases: TGTGCCACGCTGACAGGGAGGCCTGAAGCTTTCTTT. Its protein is CATLTGRPEAFF.